One T cell receptor beta chain is described in this entry. Treatment given: some 19 received Ad26.COV2.S at low or high dose, single or two shots; about five received placebo; per-sample allocation not given. Sampling was performed 63 days after the first vaccine or placebo injection. Within Boston, the person who donated was an adult of 18-55 years. An Ad26 vector that expressed Wuhan-strain SARS-CoV-2 spike constituted the vaccine. The data were produced by immunoSEQ multiplex PCR, yet TCRdb's version contains in-frame clones alone and is incomplete. Counted here are 350,000 to 600,000 clones, 89% occurring once; the ten biggest clones make up about 1.5%. This entry belongs to a study of Ad26.COV2.S vaccination and SARS-CoV-2 variants. Overall study context: The COV1001 Ad26.COV2.S trial arm included the donor.

Losses at the gene ends were 5 bases for V and 3 bases for J; bases not matched to a gene: 10. Germline V gene lookup returns CDR1 SGHVS and CDR2 FQNEAQ. The CDR3 has 16 residues. The specimen was peripheral blood, collected in a trial of Ad26.COV2.S vaccine versus placebo. The clonotype comes from a person between 18 and 59 years old who received the Ad26.COV2.S COVID-19 vaccine or a placebo. The chain couples TRBV7-8 to TRBJ2-3; 8 bases match TRBD2. This CDR3 reads CASSPTSGRRTDTQYF. CDR3 DNA sequence: TGTGCCAGCAGCCCCACCAGCGGGAGACGGACAGATACGCAGTATTTT.